This is a list of T cell receptor beta chains from one sample in a study of shared clonotypes between healthy human individuals. Clones were sequenced by immunoSEQ multiplex PCR, and TCRdb holds only the in-frame ones, with some missing. In the table there are about 2.4 million clones, 80% to 95% of which are singletons. The source material was naive CD4+ T cells from PBMCs. Receptors were obtained from a man between 18 and 35 years old in good health. Some clones in this sample may be carry-over from other donors' samples. Both conserved end residues are part of each CDR3. The order of the fields is V gene, J gene, D gene, clone size, CDR3 length, CDR3 DNA, CDR3 protein. A D gene is named only where the DNA matches it firmly. For some rows the clone size is stated as once, few or many, or as a class when expanded; others skip it.

>TRBV7-2|TRBJ1-5|.|.|15
TGTGCCAGCAGCCTCGTGGAGGGGCTTGGTCAGCCCCAGCATTTT
CASSLVEGLGQPQHF
>TRBV15|TRBJ2-5|TRBD1|.|15
TGTGCCACCAGCAGCCTGACAGGGGGCGAAGAGACCCAGTACTTC
CATSSLTGGEETQYF
>TRBV5-1|TRBJ2-1|TRBD2|.|15
TGCGCCAGCAGCTTCGTAGCGGGAGGGAGTAATGAGCAGTTCTTC
CASSFVAGGSNEQFF
>TRBV11-2|TRBJ1-1|.|.|16
TGTGCCAGCAGCCCACTGGGCGGGGGTTTGAACACTGAAGCTTTCTTT
CASSPLGGGLNTEAFF
>TRBV4-2|TRBJ2-1|.|.|16
TGTGCCAGCAGCCAAGATCGGCAGAGTGGTTACAATGAGCAGTTCTTC
CASSQDRQSGYNEQFF
>TRBV28|TRBJ1-3|.|.|15
TGTGCCAGCAGCCGCCACGACACGACCGCGGGCACCATATATTTT
CASSRHDTTAGTIYF
>TRBV18|TRBJ2-1|TRBD1|.|15
TGTGCCAGCTCACCCGGTCAGGGGGCGTTCAATGAGCAGTTCTTC
CASSPGQGAFNEQFF
>TRBV6-5|TRBJ2-5|.|.|14
TGTGCCAGCCTAAGTCTGGGCGCTCAAGAGACCCAGTACTTC
CASLSLGAQETQYF
>TRBV5-1|TRBJ2-7|.|.|15
TGCGCCAGCAGCTCGGACACTATCTCGACTTACGAGCAGTACTTC
CASSSDTISTYEQYF
>TRBV2|TRBJ2-1|.|.|13
TGTGCCAGCAGACTGGACTCCTACAATGAGCAGTTCTTC
CASRLDSYNEQFF
>TRBV7-9|TRBJ2-5|.|.|16
TGTGCCAGCAGCCAAGGCTTGGGACCCGAGGGGGAGACCCAGTACTTC
CASSQGLGPEGETQYF
>TRBV7-2|TRBJ1-2|.|.|19
TGTGCCAGCAGCTTAGGCGAGAAGTATTTGTTTGGTCTACACTATGGCTACACCTTC
CASSLGEKYLFGLHYGYTF
>TRBV11-2|TRBJ2-1|TRBD2|.|17
TGTGCCAGCAGCCGTAGTGTACTAGCGGGGAGAAGTAATGAGCAGTTCTTC
CASSRSVLAGRSNEQFF
>TRBV18|TRBJ2-7|.|.|15
TGTGCCAGCTCACTCAGCGTCCAGGGCGGCTACGAGCAGTACTTC
CASSLSVQGGYEQYF
>TRBV28|TRBJ1-3|.|.|12
TGTGCCAGCACCCAGAGCGGAAACACCATATATTTT
CASTQSGNTIYF
>TRBV14|TRBJ2-3|TRBD2|.|16
TGTGCCAGCAGGGCTGGTAGCGGGAGGGTCTCAGATACGCAGTATTTT
CASRAGSGRVSDTQYF
>TRBV28|TRBJ1-3|.|.|14
TGTGCCAGCACTCCTGTAAGCTCTGGAAACACCATATATTTT
CASTPVSSGNTIYF
>TRBV11-2|TRBJ2-5|.|few|13
TGTGCCAGCAGCTTAGGACGGCAAGAGACCCAGTACTTC
CASSLGRQETQYF
>TRBV7-9|TRBJ2-5|.|.|11
TGTGCCAGCGGGGAAGGAGAGACCCAGTACTTC
CASGEGETQYF
>TRBV10-3|TRBJ1-1|.|.|14
TGTGCCATCAGTGACACAGGAGGAAACACTGAAGCTTTCTTT
CAISDTGGNTEAFF
>TRBV28|TRBJ2-1|.|.|20
TGTGCCAGCAGTACACGACAGGCTGGGTTGCGCGGGGGCTCCTACAATGAGCAGTTCTTC
CASSTRQAGLRGGSYNEQFF
>TRBV7-3|TRBJ1-5|.|.|13
TGTGCCAGCAGCTTAACCGGCAATCAGCCCCAGCATTTT
CASSLTGNQPQHF
>TRBV5-6|TRBJ2-3|.|.|16
TGTGCCAGCAGCCAACCTAGAGGGGGGGGTGCAGATACGCAGTATTTT
CASSQPRGGGADTQYF
>TRBV5-1|TRBJ1-4|.|.|17
TGCGCCAGCAGCTCGAACCCGGGACGGGGGACTAATGAAAAACTGTTTTTT
CASSSNPGRGTNEKLFF
>TRBV9|TRBJ1-4|.|.|15
TGTGCCAGCAGCGTAGAACAGGGACGGAATGAAAAACTGTTTTTT
CASSVEQGRNEKLFF
>TRBV7-9|TRBJ1-4|.|.|15
TGTGCCAGCAGCAGCGGAGGGGTAACTAATGAAAAACTGTTTTTT
CASSSGGVTNEKLFF
>TRBV12-2|TRBJ2-3|.|.|17
TGTGCAAGTCGCTTAAGGGAGGGCGGGTCCTCGTCAGATACGCAGTATTTT
CASRLREGGSSSDTQYF
>TRBV30|TRBJ1-2|TRBD1|.|12
TGTGCCTCCGGACAGGGGGTCTATGGCTACACCTTC
CASGQGVYGYTF
>TRBV28|TRBJ2-7|.|.|14
TGTGCCAGCAGTTTAGTTGGGATAACCTACGAGCAGTACTTC
CASSLVGITYEQYF